The clone carrying this TCR beta chain was seen at least ten times. No antigen is known for it. The data originate from a study of T cells after yellow fever vaccination. For the study at large: The authors prepared low-cell-number fractions using SMART-Seq v4 Ultra Low Input.

Universal primer sites and UMIs were introduced during 5'RACE template-switching synthesis of TCR cDNA. TCRdb called the 5' RACE reads again in MiXCR, with one record for every CDR3 protein. The sample has 200,000 to 250,000 distinct CDR3 sequences; 6.9% are singletons. After removal of 1 base from V and 3 bases from J, the junction contained 9 bases not matched to a gene. This CDR3 comprises 18 residues. CDR1 is SGDLS and CDR2 is YYNGEE in the germline V gene. Study-level findings and limits: Clonotypes appearing in both CD4 and CD8 compartments existed, and their share was small. The bulk population could contribute abundant contaminating clonotypes to FACS-sorted repertoires.

The V gene is TRBV9, the J gene TRBJ2-1, with 11 bases matching TRBD2. This material consisted of CD4+ T cells sorted from PBMCs, taken 15 days after the yellow fever booster vaccination. This clonotype was obtained from a man aged 25-40 years who received the YFV17D yellow fever vaccine. CDR3 in amino acids: CASSVTSGSSLFYNEQFF. Here the CDR3 DNA reads TGTGCCAGCAGCGTAACTAGCGGGAGTAGCTTATTCTACAATGAGCAGTTCTTC. The variable domain in full, completed from reference TRBV9 and TRBJ2-1, reads DSGVTQTPKHLITATGQRVTLRCSPRSGDLSVYWYQQSLDQGLQFLIQYYNGEERAKGNILERFSAQQFPDLHSELNLSSLELGDSALYFCASSVTSGSSLFYNEQFFGPGTRLTVL.